This TCR beta chain was documented in a study of blood T cells in healthy people across ages. To note about this clonotype: Its antigen is not known. A much bigger clone sits one base away, suggesting this may be a read error.

The second PCR ran roughly 7 to 11 cycles with a sample-barcoded 5' primer and J-beta primers. TCRdb reprocessed the 5' RACE reads with MiXCR, giving one entry per CDR3 protein. The table has 700,000 to 1,000,000 distinct CDR3 sequences, around 43% seen once. V lost 5 bases, J lost 11 bases, and 21 bases lay in between. This CDR3 spans 14 amino acids. The germline gives CDR1 SGHTA, CDR2 FQGNSA. The study's findings and limits: Per million T cells, TCR beta diversity dropped roughly linearly as age increased. Reliance upon unsorted PBMCs precluded definitive naive versus antigen-experienced comparison.

For every donor, a draw yielded around 10 milliliters of peripheral blood. There were at least 6 micrograms of total RNA extracted from every sample. The sequencing input was blood. The source is a man aged 55 to 70 in good health. V is TRBV7-2 and J is TRBJ2-5, with D perhaps assigned TRBD1 or TRBD2 (5 bases each). Here the CDR3 DNA reads TGTGCCAGCAGCCCGGGGACGGAGTACAATGAGCAGTACTTC. It yields the protein CASSPGTEYNEQYF.